This T cell receptor (beta chain) stems from a study of blood T cell repertoires in COVID-19. The overall study: T cells, B-cell-depleted T cells, or PBMCs provided the cDNA or gDNA that served as material.

Trimming took off 6 bases at V and 6 bases at J, with 14 bases between the two ends. Looked up from germline, CDR1 is SGHNT and CDR2 is YENEEA. This CDR3 comprises 13 residues. Sequenced by immunoSEQ multiplex PCR; TCRdb stores in-frame clones only, minus some. The sample consists of roughly 140,000 clones, around 88% of them appearing once. The source material was peripheral blood. The TCR sequence derives from a human donor in a cohort sampled during active COVID-19. V and J are TRBV11-3 and TRBJ1-1; TRBD1 is a possible D gene (5 bases). The CDR3 protein is CASSSDSRAEAFF. As DNA, the CDR3 is TGTGCCAGCAGTTCAGACAGTCGGGCTGAAGCTTTCTTT.